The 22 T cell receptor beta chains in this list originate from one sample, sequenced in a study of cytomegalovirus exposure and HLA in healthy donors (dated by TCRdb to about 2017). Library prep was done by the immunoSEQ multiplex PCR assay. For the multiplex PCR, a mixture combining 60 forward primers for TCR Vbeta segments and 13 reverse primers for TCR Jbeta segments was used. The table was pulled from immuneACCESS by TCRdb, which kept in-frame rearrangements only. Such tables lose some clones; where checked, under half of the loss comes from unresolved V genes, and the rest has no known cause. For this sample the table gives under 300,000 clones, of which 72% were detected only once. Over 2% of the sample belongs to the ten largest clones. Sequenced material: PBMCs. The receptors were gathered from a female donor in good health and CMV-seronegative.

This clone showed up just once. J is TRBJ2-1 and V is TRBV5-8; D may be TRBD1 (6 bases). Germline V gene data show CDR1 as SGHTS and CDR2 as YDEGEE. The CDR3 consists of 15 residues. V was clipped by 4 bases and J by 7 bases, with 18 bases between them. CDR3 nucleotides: TGTGCCAGCAGCACCACAGGGTCGCGTAGAAATGAGCAGTTCTTC. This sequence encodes CASSTTGSRRNEQFF.

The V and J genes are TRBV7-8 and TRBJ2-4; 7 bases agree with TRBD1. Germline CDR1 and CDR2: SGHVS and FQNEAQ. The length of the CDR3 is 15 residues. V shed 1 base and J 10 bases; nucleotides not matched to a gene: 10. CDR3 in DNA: TGTGCCAGCAGCTTAGTTTTTGAGGGGGCTGAAATTCAGTACTTC. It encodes CASSLVFEGAEIQYF. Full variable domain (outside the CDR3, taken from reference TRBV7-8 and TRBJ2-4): GAGVSQSPRYKVAKRGQDVALRCDPISGHVSLFWYQQALGQGPEFLTYFQNEAQLDKSGLPSDRFFAERPEGSVSTLKIQRTQQEDSAVYLCASSLVFEGAEIQYFGAGTRLSVL.

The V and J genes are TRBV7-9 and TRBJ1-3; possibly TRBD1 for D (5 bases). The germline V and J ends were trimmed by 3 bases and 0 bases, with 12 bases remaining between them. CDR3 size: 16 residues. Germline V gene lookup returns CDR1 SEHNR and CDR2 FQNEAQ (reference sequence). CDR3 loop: CASSFTGLFSGNTIYF. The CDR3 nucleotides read TGTGCCAGCAGCTTTACAGGCCTCTTCTCTGGAAACACCATATATTTT.

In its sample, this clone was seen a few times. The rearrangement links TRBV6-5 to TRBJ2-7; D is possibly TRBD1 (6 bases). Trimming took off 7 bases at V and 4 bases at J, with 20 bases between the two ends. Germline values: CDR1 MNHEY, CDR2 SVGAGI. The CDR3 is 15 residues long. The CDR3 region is CASTPNRARHYEQYF. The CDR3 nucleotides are TGTGCCAGCACTCCCAACAGGGCCCGGCATTACGAGCAGTACTTC.

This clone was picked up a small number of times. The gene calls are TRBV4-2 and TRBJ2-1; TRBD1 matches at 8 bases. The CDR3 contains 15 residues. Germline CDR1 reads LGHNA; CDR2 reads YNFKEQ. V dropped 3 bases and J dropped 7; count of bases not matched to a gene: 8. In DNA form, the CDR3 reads TGTGCCAGCAGCCACCCGACGGACAGGGCGAATGAGCAGTTCTTC. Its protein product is CASSHPTDRANEQFF.

The CDR3 loop reads CASSVQDANTGELFF. CDR3 bases: TGCGCCAGCAGCGTACAGGACGCGAACACCGGGGAGCTGTTTTTT. The chain carries TRBV5-1 and TRBJ2-2; the D gene is possibly TRBD1 (5 bases). Germline V gene sequence: CDR1 SGHRS, CDR2 YFSETQ. V lost 4 bases and J lost 0, with 10 bases in between. The CDR3 covers 15 residues.

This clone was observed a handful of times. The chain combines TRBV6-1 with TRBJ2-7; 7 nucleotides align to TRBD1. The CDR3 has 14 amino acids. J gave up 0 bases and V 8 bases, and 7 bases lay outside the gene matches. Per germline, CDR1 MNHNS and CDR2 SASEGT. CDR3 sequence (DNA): TGTGCCAGCGTCAGGACAGGCGGCTCCTACGAGCAGTACTTC. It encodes CASVRTGGSYEQYF.

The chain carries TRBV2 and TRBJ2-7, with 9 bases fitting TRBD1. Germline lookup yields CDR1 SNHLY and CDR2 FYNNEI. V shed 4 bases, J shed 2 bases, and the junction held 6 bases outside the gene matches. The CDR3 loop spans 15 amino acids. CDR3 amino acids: CASSGGGTGTYEQYF. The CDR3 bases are TGTGCCAGCAGTGGCGGAGGGACAGGGACCTACGAGCAGTACTTC.

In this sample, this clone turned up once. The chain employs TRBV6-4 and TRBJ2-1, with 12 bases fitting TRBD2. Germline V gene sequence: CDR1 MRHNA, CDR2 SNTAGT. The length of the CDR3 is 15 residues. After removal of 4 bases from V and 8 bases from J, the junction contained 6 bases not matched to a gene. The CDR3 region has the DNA TGTGCCAGCAGTGCCTCGACTAGCGGGAGCGATGAGCAGTTCTTC. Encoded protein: CASSASTSGSDEQFF.

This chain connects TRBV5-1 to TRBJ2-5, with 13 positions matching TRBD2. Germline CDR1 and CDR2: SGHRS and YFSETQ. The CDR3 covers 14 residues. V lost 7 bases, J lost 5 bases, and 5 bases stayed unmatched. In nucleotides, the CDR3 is TGCGCCAGCGCACTAGCGGGAGGGCTGGAGACCCAGTACTTC. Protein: CASALAGGLETQYF.

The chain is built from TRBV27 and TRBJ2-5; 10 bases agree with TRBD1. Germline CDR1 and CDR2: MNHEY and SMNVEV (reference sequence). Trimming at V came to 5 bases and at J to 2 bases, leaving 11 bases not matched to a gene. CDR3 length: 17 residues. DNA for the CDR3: TGTGCCAGCAGTGAAGAATACGGGACAGGGGTTCAAGAGACCCAGTACTTC. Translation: CASSEEYGTGVQETQYF.

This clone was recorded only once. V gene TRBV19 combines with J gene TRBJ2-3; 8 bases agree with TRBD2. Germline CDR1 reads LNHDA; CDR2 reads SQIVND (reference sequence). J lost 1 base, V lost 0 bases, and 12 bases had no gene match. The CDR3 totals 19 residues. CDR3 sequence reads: CASSIDRGLTTSGTDTQYF. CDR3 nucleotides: TGTGCCAGTAGTATAGATCGGGGATTGACGACTAGCGGCACAGATACGCAGTATTTT.

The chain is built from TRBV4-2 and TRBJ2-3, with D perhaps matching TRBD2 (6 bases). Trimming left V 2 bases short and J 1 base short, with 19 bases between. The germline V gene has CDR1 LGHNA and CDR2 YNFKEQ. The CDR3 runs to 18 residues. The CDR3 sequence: CASSQKGRASVGTDTQYF. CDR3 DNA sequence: TGTGCCAGCAGCCAAAAAGGGCGAGCTAGCGTGGGCACAGATACGCAGTATTTT.

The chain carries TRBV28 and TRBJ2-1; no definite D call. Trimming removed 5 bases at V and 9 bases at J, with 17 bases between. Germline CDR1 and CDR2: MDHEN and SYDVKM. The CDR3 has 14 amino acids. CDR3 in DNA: TGTGCCAGCAGTCCAATCTCCCTCTATGGTGAGCAGTTCTTC. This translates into CASSPISLYGEQFF.

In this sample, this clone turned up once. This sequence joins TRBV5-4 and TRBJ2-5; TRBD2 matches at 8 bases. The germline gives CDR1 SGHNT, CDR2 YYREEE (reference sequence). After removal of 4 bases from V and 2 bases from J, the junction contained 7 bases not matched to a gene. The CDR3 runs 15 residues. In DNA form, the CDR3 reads TGTGCCAGCAGCGAGACTAGCGCAGCACAAGAGACCCAGTACTTC. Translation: CASSETSAAQETQYF.

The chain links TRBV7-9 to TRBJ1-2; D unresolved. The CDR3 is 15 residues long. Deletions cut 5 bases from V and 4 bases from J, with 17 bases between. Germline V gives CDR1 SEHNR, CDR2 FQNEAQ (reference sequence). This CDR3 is CASSPGGPGIYGYTF. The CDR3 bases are TGTGCCAGCAGCCCCGGCGGGCCGGGGATCTATGGCTACACCTTC. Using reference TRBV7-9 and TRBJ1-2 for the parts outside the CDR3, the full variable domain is DTGVSQNPRHKITKRGQNVTFRCDPISEHNRLYWYRQTLGQGPEFLTYFQNEAQLEKSRLLSDRFSAERPKGSFSTLEIQRTEQGDSAMYLCASSPGGPGIYGYTFGSGTRLTVV.

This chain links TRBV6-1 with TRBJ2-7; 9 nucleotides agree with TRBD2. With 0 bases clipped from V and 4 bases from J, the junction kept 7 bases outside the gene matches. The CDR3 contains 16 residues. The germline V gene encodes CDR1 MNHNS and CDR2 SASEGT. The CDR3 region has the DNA TGTGCCAGCAGTGAAGCGCTTCGGGGACTAGCTTACGAGCAGTACTTC. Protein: CASSEALRGLAYEQYF.

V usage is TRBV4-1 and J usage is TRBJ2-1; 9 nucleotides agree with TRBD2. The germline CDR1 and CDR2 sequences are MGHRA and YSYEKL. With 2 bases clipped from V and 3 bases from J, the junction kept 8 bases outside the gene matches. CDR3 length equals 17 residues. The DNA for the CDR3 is TGCGCCAGCAGCCAAAGTCCCGGGACTAGCTTCTACAATGAGCAGTTCTTC. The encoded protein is CASSQSPGTSFYNEQFF.

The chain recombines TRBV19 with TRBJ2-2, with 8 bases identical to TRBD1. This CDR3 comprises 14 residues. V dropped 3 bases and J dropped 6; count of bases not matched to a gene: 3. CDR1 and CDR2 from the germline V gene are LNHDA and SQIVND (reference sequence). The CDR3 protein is CASSIGQGPGELFF. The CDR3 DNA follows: TGTGCCAGTAGTATCGGACAGGGTCCCGGGGAGCTGTTTTTT.

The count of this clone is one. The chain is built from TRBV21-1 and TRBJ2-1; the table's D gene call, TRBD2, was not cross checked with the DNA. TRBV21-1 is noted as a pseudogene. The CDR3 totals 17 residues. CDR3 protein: CASSKEVLAGGPYEQFF. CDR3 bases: TGTGCCAGCAGCAAAGAGGTACTAGCGGGAGGGCCCTATGAGCAGTTCTTC.

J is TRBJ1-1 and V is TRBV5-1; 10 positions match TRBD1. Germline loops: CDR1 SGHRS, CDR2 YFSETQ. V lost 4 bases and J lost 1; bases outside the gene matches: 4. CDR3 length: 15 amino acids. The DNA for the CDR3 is TGCGCCAGCAGCCCGAGGACAGGGGGGAACACTGAAGCTTTCTTT. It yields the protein CASSPRTGGNTEAFF.

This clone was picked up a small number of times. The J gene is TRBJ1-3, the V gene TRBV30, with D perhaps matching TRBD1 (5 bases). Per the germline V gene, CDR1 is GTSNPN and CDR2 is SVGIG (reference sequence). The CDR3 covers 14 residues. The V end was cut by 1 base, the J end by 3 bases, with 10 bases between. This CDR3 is CAWSADSFGNTIYF. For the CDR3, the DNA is TGTGCCTGGAGTGCAGACAGCTTTGGAAACACCATATATTTT. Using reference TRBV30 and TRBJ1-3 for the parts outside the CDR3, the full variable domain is SQTIHQWPATLVQPVGSPLSLECTVEGTSNPNLYWYRQAAGRGLQLLFYSVGIGQISSEVPQNLSASRPQDRQFILSSKKLLLSDSGFYLCAWSADSFGNTIYFGEGSWLTVV.